Described below is a single T cell receptor (beta chain) sequence and its context. What it binds is not known. This specimen comes from a study of cytomegalovirus exposure and HLA in healthy donors. CDR1 is MNHEY, CDR2 SMNVEV, per germline (reference sequence). This CDR3 spans 14 amino acids. V was trimmed by 1 base and J by 7 bases, leaving 11 bases between them. Study findings and constraints: Associated with cytomegalovirus, according to the listing, were around 160 TCR beta chains.

Measured with immunoSEQ multiplex PCR; TCRdb has only the in-frame clones, and not every one. The sample consists of a few hundred thousand clones, roughly 90% of them appearing once. The sample taken for sequencing was PBMCs. The V call is TRBV27, the J call TRBJ1-5, with D possibly being TRBD1 (6 bases). This sequence originates from a man younger than 40 in good health and CMV-seronegative. CDR3 region: CASSLYRAGQPQHF. The CDR3 DNA reads as TGTGCCAGCAGTTTATACAGGGCGGGCCAGCCCCAGCATTTT.